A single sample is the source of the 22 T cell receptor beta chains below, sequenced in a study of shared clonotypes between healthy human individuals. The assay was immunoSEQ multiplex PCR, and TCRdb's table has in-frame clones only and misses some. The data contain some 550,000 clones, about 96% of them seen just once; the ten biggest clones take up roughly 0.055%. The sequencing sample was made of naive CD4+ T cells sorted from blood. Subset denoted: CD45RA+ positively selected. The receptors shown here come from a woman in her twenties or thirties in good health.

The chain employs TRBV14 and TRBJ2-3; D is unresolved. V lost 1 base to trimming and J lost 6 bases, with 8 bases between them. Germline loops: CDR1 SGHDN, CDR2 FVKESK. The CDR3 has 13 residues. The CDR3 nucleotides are TGTGCCAGCAGCCAAGCCTATCTGGATACGCAGTATTTT. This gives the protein CASSQAYLDTQYF.

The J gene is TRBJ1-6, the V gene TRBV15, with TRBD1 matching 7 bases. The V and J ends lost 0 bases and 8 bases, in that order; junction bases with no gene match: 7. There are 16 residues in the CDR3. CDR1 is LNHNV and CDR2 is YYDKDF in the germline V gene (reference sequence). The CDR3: CATSRDARTGYSPLHF. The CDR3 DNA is TGTGCCACCAGCAGAGATGCGCGGACAGGATATTCACCCCTCCACTTT. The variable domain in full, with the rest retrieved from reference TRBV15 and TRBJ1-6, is DAMVIQNPRYQVTQFGKPVTLSCSQTLNHNVMYWYQQKSSQAPKLLFHYYDKDFNNEADTPDNFQSRRPNTSFCFLDIRSPGLGDTAMYLCATSRDARTGYSPLHFGNGTRLTVT.

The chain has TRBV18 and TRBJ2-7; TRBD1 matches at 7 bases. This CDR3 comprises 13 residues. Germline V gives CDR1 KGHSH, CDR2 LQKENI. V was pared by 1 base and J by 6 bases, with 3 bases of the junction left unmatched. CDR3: CASSPRQGPEQYF. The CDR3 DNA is TGTGCCAGCTCACCACGACAGGGTCCCGAGCAGTACTTC.

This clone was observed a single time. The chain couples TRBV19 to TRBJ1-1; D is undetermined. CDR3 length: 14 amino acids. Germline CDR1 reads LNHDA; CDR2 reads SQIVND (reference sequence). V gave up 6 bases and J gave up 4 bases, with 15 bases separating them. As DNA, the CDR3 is TGTGCCAGTAGGGGCCGGGAGCATATCACTGAAGCTTTCTTT. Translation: CASRGREHITEAFF.

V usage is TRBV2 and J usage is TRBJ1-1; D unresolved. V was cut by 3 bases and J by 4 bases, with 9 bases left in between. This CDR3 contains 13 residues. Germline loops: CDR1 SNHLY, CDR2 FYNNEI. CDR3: CASSDRRATEAFF. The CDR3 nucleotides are TGTGCCAGCAGTGACAGGAGGGCCACTGAAGCTTTCTTT.

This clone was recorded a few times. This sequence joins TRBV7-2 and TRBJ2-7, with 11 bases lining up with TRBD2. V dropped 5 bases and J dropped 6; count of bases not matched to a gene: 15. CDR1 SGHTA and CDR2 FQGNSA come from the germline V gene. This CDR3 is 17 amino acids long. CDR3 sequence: CASSPRGLAGGTSEQYF. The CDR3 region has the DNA TGTGCCAGCAGCCCAAGGGGTCTAGCGGGAGGAACGTCCGAGCAGTACTTC.

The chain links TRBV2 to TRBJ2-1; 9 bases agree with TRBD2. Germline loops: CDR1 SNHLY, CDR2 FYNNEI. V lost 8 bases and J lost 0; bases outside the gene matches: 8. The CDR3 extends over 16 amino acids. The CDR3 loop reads CASGGLAGSSYNEQFF. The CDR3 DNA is TGTGCCAGCGGGGGTCTAGCGGGAAGCTCCTACAATGAGCAGTTCTTC.

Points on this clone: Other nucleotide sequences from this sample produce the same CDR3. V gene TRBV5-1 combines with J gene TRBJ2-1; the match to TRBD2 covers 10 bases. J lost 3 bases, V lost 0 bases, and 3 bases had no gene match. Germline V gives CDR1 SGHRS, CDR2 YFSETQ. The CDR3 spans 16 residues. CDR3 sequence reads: CASSLGVAGGYNEQFF. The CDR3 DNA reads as TGCGCCAGCAGCTTGGGGGTAGCGGGAGGCTACAATGAGCAGTTCTTC.

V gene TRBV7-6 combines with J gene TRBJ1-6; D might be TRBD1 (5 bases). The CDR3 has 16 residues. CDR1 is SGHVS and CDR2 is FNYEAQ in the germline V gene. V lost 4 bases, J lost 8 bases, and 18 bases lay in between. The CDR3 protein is CASSSLTRGRDSPLHF. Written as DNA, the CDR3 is TGTGCCAGCAGCTCCCTAACGAGGGGCCGAGATTCACCCCTCCACTTT.

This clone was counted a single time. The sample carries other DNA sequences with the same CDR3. CDR3 coding DNA: TGTGCCAGCAGTTTTTCGGGCGGGTCCTACAATGAGCAGTTCTTC. It is translated as CASSFSGGSYNEQFF. The chain couples TRBV28 to TRBJ2-1; D is perhaps TRBD2 (5 bases). Trimming took 3 bases from V and 1 from J, leaving 10 bases between them. The V gene's germline CDR1 is MDHEN and CDR2 SYDVKM. The CDR3 sequence is 15 residues long.

The CDR3 here is CASTRGGTGEYEQYF. The CDR3 DNA follows: TGTGCCAGCACCCGAGGAGGGACAGGGGAATACGAGCAGTACTTC. The chain carries TRBV28 and TRBJ2-7; TRBD1 agrees at 10 bases. This CDR3 contains 15 residues. Trimming cost V 7 bases and J 4 bases; bases outside gene matches: 10. Per germline, CDR1 MDHEN and CDR2 SYDVKM.

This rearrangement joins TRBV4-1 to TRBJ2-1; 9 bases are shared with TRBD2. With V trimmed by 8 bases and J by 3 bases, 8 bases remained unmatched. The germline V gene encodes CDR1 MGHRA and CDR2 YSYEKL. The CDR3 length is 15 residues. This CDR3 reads CASGQTSGVYNEQFF. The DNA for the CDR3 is TGCGCCAGCGGGCAGACTAGCGGAGTCTACAATGAGCAGTTCTTC.

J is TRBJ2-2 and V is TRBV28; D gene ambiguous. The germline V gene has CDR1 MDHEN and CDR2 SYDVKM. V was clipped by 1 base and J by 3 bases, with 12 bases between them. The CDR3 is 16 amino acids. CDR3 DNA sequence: TGTGCCAGCAGTTTATACCTTCCCCCCGACACCGGGGAGCTGTTTTTT. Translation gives CASSLYLPPDTGELFF. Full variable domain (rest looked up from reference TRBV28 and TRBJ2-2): DVKVTQSSRYLVKRTGEKVFLECVQDMDHENMFWYRQDPGLGLRLIYFSYDVKMKEKGDIPEGYSVSREKKERFSLILESASTNQTSMYLCASSLYLPPDTGELFFGEGSRLTVL.

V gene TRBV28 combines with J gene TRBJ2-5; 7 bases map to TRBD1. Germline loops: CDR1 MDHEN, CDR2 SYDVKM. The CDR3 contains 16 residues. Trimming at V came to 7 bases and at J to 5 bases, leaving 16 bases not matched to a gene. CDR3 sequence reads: CASTPSTGMVGETQYF. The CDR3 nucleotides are TGTGCCAGCACCCCATCGACAGGGATGGTGGGCGAGACCCAGTACTTC.

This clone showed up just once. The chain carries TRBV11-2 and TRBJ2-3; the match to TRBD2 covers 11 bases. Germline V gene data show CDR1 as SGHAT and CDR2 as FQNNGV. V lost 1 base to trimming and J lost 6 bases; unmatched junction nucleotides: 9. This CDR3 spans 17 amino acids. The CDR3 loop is CASSLGVVAGGGDTQYF. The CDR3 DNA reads TGTGCCAGCAGCTTAGGGGTGGTAGCGGGAGGGGGCGATACGCAGTATTTT.

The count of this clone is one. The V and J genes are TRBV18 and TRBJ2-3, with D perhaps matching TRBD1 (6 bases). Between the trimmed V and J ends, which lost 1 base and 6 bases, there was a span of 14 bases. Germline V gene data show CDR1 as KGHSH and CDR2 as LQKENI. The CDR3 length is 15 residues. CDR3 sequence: CASSPRRGSGDTQYF. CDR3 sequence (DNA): TGTGCCAGCTCACCACGAAGGGGGTCTGGGGATACGCAGTATTTT.

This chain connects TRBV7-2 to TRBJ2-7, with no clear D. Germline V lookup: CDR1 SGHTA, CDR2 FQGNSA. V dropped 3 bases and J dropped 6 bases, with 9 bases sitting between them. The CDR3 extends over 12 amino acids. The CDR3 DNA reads TGTGCCAGCAGCTTTGGACCCACCGAGCAGTACTTC. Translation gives CASSFGPTEQYF.

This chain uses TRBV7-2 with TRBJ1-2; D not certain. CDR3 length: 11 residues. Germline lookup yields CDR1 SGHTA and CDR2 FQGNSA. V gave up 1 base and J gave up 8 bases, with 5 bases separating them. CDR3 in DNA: TGTGCCAGCAGCTTAGGGTCGGGCTACACCTTC. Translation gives CASSLGSGYTF.

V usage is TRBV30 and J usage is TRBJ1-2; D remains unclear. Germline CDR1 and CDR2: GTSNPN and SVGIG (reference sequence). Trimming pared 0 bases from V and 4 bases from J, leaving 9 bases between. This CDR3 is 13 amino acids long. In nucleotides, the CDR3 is TGTGCCTGGAGTGTACGAACAATCTATGGCTACACCTTC. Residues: CAWSVRTIYGYTF. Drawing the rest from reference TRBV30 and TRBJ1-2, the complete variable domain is SQTIHQWPATLVQPVGSPLSLECTVEGTSNPNLYWYRQAAGRGLQLLFYSVGIGQISSEVPQNLSASRPQDRQFILSSKKLLLSDSGFYLCAWSVRTIYGYTFGSGTRLTVV.

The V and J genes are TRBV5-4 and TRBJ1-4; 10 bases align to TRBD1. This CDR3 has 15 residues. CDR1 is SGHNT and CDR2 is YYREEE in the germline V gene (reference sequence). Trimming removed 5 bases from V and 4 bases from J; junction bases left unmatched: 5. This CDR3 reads CASSSTGGINEKLFF. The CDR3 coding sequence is TGTGCCAGCAGTTCGACAGGGGGCATTAATGAAAAACTGTTTTTT.

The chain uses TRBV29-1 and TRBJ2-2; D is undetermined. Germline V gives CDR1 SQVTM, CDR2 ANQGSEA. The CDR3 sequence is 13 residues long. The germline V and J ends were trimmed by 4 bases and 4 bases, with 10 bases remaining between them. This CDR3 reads CSVGRTGTGELFF. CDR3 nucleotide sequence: TGCAGCGTTGGCCGGACGGGCACCGGGGAGCTGTTTTTT.

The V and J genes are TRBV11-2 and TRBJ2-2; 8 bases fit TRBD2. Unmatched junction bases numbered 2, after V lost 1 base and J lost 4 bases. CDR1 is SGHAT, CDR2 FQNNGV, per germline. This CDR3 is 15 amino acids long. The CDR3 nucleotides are TGTGCCAGCAGCTTAGCCGGGAGGGGCACCGGGGAGCTGTTTTTT. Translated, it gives CASSLAGRGTGELFF. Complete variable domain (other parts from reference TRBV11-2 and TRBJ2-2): EAGVAQSPRYKIIEKRQSVAFWCNPISGHATLYWYQQILGQGPKLLIQFQNNGVVDDSQLPKDRFSAERLKGVDSTLKIQPAKLEDSAVYLCASSLAGRGTGELFFGEGSRLTVL.